This T cell receptor (beta chain) was captured by sequencing in a study of molecular identifiers for immune sequencing clone quantification. At the level of the study: Replicates partitioned RNA from roughly 21,000 or 96,000 naive CD8 cells into five parts, sequencing four. Study observations and caveats: Shared barcodes on identical TCR molecules could underestimate the sizes of highly expanded clones.

The CDR3 totals 18 residues. The V gene's germline CDR1 is LGHNA and CDR2 YSLEER. About this clonotype: Its cognate antigen is unknown. This may come from a read error, since a much larger clone is one base off.

TCRdb re-called the PCR reads through MiXCR, storing one row per CDR3 protein. The sample holds 85,000 to 100,000 distinct CDR3 sequences, 21% seen once. This chain links TRBV4-3 with TRBJ2-2, with TRBD2 matching over 10 bases. The sequenced material came from naive CD8+ T cells from blood, with Jurkat cell RNA spiked in. Subset described: FACS-sorted CD8+CD4-CCR7+CD45RA+ naive T cells. This TCR derives from a human donor in good health. Some libraries in this study had Jurkat cell RNA spiked in. This chain's CDR3 is CASSQDWLAGVELGELSF. In DNA form, the CDR3 reads TGCGCCAGCAGCCAAGATTGGCTAGCGGGGGTTGAGCTCGGGGAGCTGTCTTTT.